The 21 T cell receptor beta chains presented below share a single source sample, sequenced in a study of blood T cell repertoires in COVID-19. Produced via immunoSEQ multiplex PCR; TCRdb's table is partial and in-frame only. The sample shows under 450,000 clones, around 87% of them seen only once. The sample comprised PBMCs or T cells enriched from blood (not recorded which). These receptors were obtained from a man aged 30-40 years who had recovered from COVID-19.

V gene TRBV12-5 combines with J gene TRBJ2-7, with TRBD2 matching over 12 bases. Trimming cost V 6 bases and J 6 bases; bases outside gene matches: 6. The germline gives CDR1 LGHNT, CDR2 FRNRAP. CDR3 length: 14 amino acids. The CDR3, as DNA: TGTGCTAGTGGCTTAGGACTAGCGGGGATCGAGCAGTACTTC. Protein product: CASGLGLAGIEQYF.

The chain combines TRBV10-3 with TRBJ2-7, with 7 bases matching TRBD2. Germline CDR1 ENHRY, CDR2 SYGVKD. V lost 4 bases, J lost 6 bases, and 9 bases stayed unmatched. The CDR3 runs to 14 residues. The CDR3 DNA sequence: TGTGCCATCAGTGGGGGAGCGGGGAGCTCCGAGCAGTACTTC. This sequence encodes CAISGGAGSSEQYF.

This chain links TRBV24-1 with TRBJ2-3; D may be TRBD2 (6 bases). The V gene lost 8 bases and the J gene lost 2 bases, with 13 bases spanning the gap. Germline CDR1 is KGHDR and CDR2 is SFDVKD. The CDR3 extends over 14 amino acids. As DNA, the CDR3 is TGTGCCACCACCCGGGGGTACCCCACAGATACGCAGTATTTT. Its translation is CATTRGYPTDTQYF.

As to this clone: In the same sample, other DNA sequences code for this CDR3. V gene TRBV11-2 combines with J gene TRBJ1-4, with no clear D. Trimming cost V 1 base and J 7 bases, with 7 bases left between them. The CDR3 is 13 amino acids. Germline CDR1 and CDR2: SGHAT and FQNNGV. The CDR3 region has the DNA TGTGCCAGCAGCTTAGGTGCCGGTGAAAAACTGTTTTTT. This codes for CASSLGAGEKLFF.

The DNA of the CDR3 is TGTGCCAGCTCACCACCAGGCAGGGCCGTCACCGGGGAGCTGTTTTTT. It translates to CASSPPGRAVTGELFF. The chain couples TRBV18 to TRBJ2-2; D possibly corresponds to TRBD1 (5 bases). This CDR3 has 16 residues. Trimming cost V 0 bases and J 4 bases, with 12 bases left between them. Per germline, CDR1 KGHSH and CDR2 LQKENI.

J is TRBJ1-3 and V is TRBV18; D unclear. Germline values: CDR1 KGHSH, CDR2 LQKENI. Trimming removed 0 bases at V and 1 base at J, with 7 bases between. The CDR3 totals 15 residues. The CDR3 is CASSPPSGSGNTIYF. The CDR3 DNA follows: TGTGCCAGCTCACCACCGTCGGGGTCTGGAAACACCATATATTTT.

The sample holds one count of this clone. This chain uses TRBV11-2 with TRBJ2-3; D might be TRBD1 (5 bases). The CDR3 sequence is 16 residues long. Trimming pared 3 bases from V and 0 bases from J, leaving 13 bases between. CDR1 and CDR2 (germline): SGHAT, FQNNGV. CDR3 sequence: CASSFPRGLSTDTQYF. The CDR3, as DNA: TGTGCCAGCAGCTTTCCTAGGGGATTAAGCACAGATACGCAGTATTTT.

The rearrangement joins TRBV6-1 to TRBJ2-7; 8 nucleotides align to TRBD2. J gave up 3 bases and V 10 bases, and 5 bases lay outside the gene matches. Germline V lookup: CDR1 MNHNS, CDR2 SASEGT. The CDR3 totals 12 residues. The CDR3 is CATRSGSYEQYF. The CDR3 DNA is TGTGCCACCAGAAGCGGGAGCTACGAGCAGTACTTC.

This clone was counted a single time. The V and J genes are TRBV27 and TRBJ2-1; 13 positions match TRBD2. The CDR3 consists of 15 residues. Germline loops: CDR1 MNHEY, CDR2 SMNVEV (reference sequence). V shed 2 bases and J 10 bases; nucleotides not matched to a gene: 5. The CDR3 coding sequence is TGTGCCAGCAGTTTAACTAGCGGGGGGGCCGCGGAGCAGTTCTTC. Its protein product is CASSLTSGGAAEQFF.

The CDR3 coding sequence is TGCGCCAGCAGCTTGGGACTAGCGGGGAACAATGAGCAGTTCTTC. Amino acids: CASSLGLAGNNEQFF. J is TRBJ2-1 and V is TRBV5-1; 11 positions agree with TRBD2. This CDR3 is 15 amino acids long. CDR1 SGHRS and CDR2 YFSETQ come from the germline V gene. V lost 0 bases and J lost 5; bases outside the gene matches: 1.

The chain combines TRBV7-9 with TRBJ1-6; the D gene is possibly TRBD1 (6 bases). The CDR3 consists of 14 residues. CDR1 and CDR2 from the germline V gene are SEHNR and FQNEAQ (reference sequence). V dropped 2 bases and J dropped 6 bases, with 8 bases sitting between them. The CDR3 is CASSLSGVNSPLHF. The CDR3 nucleotides are TGTGCCAGCAGCTTATCAGGGGTTAATTCACCCCTCCACTTT.

This rearrangement joins TRBV5-6 to TRBJ1-5, with 7 bases fitting TRBD1. The CDR3 totals 15 residues. Per germline, CDR1 SGHDT and CDR2 YYEEEE. The V and J ends lost 0 bases and 6 bases, in that order; junction bases with no gene match: 6. The CDR3 spells CASSLGGGVGQPQHF. For the CDR3, the DNA is TGTGCCAGCAGCTTGGGAGGGGGCGTTGGTCAGCCCCAGCATTTT.

The CDR3 sequence: CASSLVLAQGAGGANVLTF. CDR3 DNA sequence: TGCGCCAGCAGCCTAGTACTAGCACAGGGGGCGGGAGGGGCCAACGTCCTGACTTTC. The V gene is TRBV4-3, the J gene TRBJ2-6, with TRBD1 identical over 9 bases. Germline trimming cut 4 bases from V and 4 bases from J; bases unmatched to any gene: 14. CDR3 length equals 19 residues. Per germline, CDR1 LGHNA and CDR2 YSLEER.

The chain recombines TRBV19 with TRBJ2-2; 8 nucleotides align to TRBD2. CDR3 size: 16 residues. The germline V gene has CDR1 LNHDA and CDR2 SQIVND (reference sequence). The trim removed 2 bases at V and 0 bases at J, leaving 2 bases unmatched. In DNA, the CDR3 is TGTGCCAGTAGTATAAGCGGGGGTTCGAACACCGGGGAGCTGTTTTTT. Translated, it gives CASSISGGSNTGELFF.

The table lists this clone with a count of one. The chain combines TRBV6-2 or TRBV6-3 with TRBJ2-7; the match to TRBD1 covers 9 bases. Germline-derived CDR1 and CDR2 are MNHEY and SVGEGT. V lost 4 bases and J lost 6; bases outside the gene matches: 7. The CDR3 is made up of 14 amino acids. The CDR3, as DNA: TGTGCCAGCAGTTGGGTCGTGACAGGGGGCGAGCAGTACTTC. Its translation is CASSWVVTGGEQYF.

The chain is built from TRBV27 and TRBJ1-2; 8 nucleotides match TRBD1. V trimming: 4 bases; J trimming: 4 bases; junction bases outside the gene matches: 11. There are 16 residues in the CDR3. The germline V gene has CDR1 MNHEY and CDR2 SMNVEV (reference sequence). CDR3 DNA: TGTGCCAGCAGTTCCCGACAGGGGAGTCCCTTCTATGGCTACACCTTC. It is translated as CASSSRQGSPFYGYTF.

The rearrangement uses TRBV4-1 and TRBJ1-1; maybe TRBD1 (5 bases). The V gene lost 4 bases and the J gene lost 1 base, with 16 bases spanning the gap. The CDR3 contains 16 residues. The germline gives CDR1 MGHRA, CDR2 YSYEKL. CDR3 sequence (DNA): TGCGCCAGCAGCCTCTTTGACGCAGGGCAGAACACTGAAGCTTTCTTT. It is translated as CASSLFDAGQNTEAFF.

The CDR3 coding sequence is TGTGCCAGTAGTATTCGGGGGGGCCAGGAGACCCAGTACTTC. It yields the protein CASSIRGGQETQYF. The rearrangement uses TRBV19 and TRBJ2-5; 8 bases fit TRBD2. CDR1 and CDR2 (germline): LNHDA, SQIVND (reference sequence). The V segment lost 3 bases and the J segment 5 bases; nucleotides outside the gene matches: 5. This CDR3 spans 14 amino acids.

The rearrangement links TRBV4-2 to TRBJ1-2; 10 bases fit TRBD1. Per the germline V gene, CDR1 is LGHNA and CDR2 is YNFKEQ. The length of the CDR3 is 15 residues. The junction had 6 bases not matched to a gene; V was cut back by 1 base and J by 7 bases. CDR3 bases: TGTGCCAGCAGCCAAGTAGGGACAGGGGATCTTGGCTACACCTTC. Translating gives CASSQVGTGDLGYTF.

V gene TRBV11-2 combines with J gene TRBJ2-7, with D possibly being TRBD1 (6 bases). The V gene's germline CDR1 is SGHAT and CDR2 FQNNGV. V dropped 1 base and J dropped 6 bases, with 10 bases sitting between them. The CDR3 contains 13 residues. DNA for the CDR3: TGTGCCAGCAGCTTAGGCAAAGGGGGCGAGCAGTACTTC. It is translated as CASSLGKGGEQYF. Full variable domain (remainder filled in from reference TRBV11-2 and TRBJ2-7): EAGVAQSPRYKIIEKRQSVAFWCNPISGHATLYWYQQILGQGPKLLIQFQNNGVVDDSQLPKDRFSAERLKGVDSTLKIQPAKLEDSAVYLCASSLGKGGEQYFGPGTRLTVT.

This chain links TRBV30 with TRBJ2-2; TRBD1 matches 8 bases. Per the germline V gene, CDR1 is GTSNPN and CDR2 is SVGIG (reference sequence). The CDR3 covers 15 residues. J was trimmed by 1 base and V by 2 bases; bases with no gene match: 3. For the CDR3, the DNA is TGTGCCTGGAGTATTGGGACAGGGAACACCGGGGAGCTGTTTTTT. It yields the protein CAWSIGTGNTGELFF.